The 9 T cell receptor beta chains below were found in one sample sequenced in a study of blood T cell repertoires in COVID-19. Data came from immunoSEQ multiplex PCR; TCRdb stores just in-frame clones and leaves some out. The table includes roughly 100,000 clones, 81% detected once. The sequencing input was peripheral blood. The receptors originated from a man at least 80 years old with acute or convalescent COVID-19.

This chain uses TRBV5-1 with TRBJ2-1; 11 bases match TRBD2. There are 17 residues in the CDR3. In germline, CDR1 is SGHRS, CDR2 YFSETQ. The V and J ends lost 1 base and 4 bases, in that order; junction bases with no gene match: 7. This chain's CDR3 is CASSLTSGSINYNEQFF. CDR3 nucleotides: TGCGCCAGCAGCTTGACTAGCGGGAGTATAAATTACAATGAGCAGTTCTTC.

Concerning this clone: This sample also contains other DNA sequences that code for the same CDR3. This chain joins TRBV5-1 and TRBJ2-1; 8 bases match TRBD2. V trimming: 0 bases; J trimming: 4 bases; junction bases outside the gene matches: 3. From germline, CDR1 is SGHRS and CDR2 YFSETQ. The CDR3 consists of 15 residues. Here the CDR3 reads CASSLVTSGYNEQFF. Written as DNA, the CDR3 is TGCGCCAGCAGCTTGGTCACTAGCGGATACAATGAGCAGTTCTTC.

The rearrangement links TRBV24-1 to TRBJ2-1, with TRBD2 matching 12 bases. The CDR3 spans 17 residues. CDR1 is KGHDR and CDR2 is SFDVKD in the germline V gene. Germline trimming cut 2 bases from V and 5 bases from J; bases unmatched to any gene: 6. CDR3 protein: CATSDSKTSGSNNEQFF. CDR3 nucleotides: TGTGCCACCAGTGATTCCAAGACTAGCGGGAGCAACAATGAGCAGTTCTTC.

This chain joins TRBV11-2 and TRBJ2-7; TRBD1 matches at 8 bases. From germline, CDR1 is SGHAT and CDR2 FQNNGV. Trimming removed 5 bases from V and 3 bases from J; junction bases left unmatched: 9. The CDR3 runs 15 residues. CDR3 sequence: CASSPQDRAYYEQYF. As DNA, the CDR3 is TGTGCCAGCAGCCCTCAGGACAGGGCTTACTACGAGCAGTACTTC. Together with reference TRBV11-2 and TRBJ2-7, the CDR3 gives the full variable domain: EAGVAQSPRYKIIEKRQSVAFWCNPISGHATLYWYQQILGQGPKLLIQFQNNGVVDDSQLPKDRFSAERLKGVDSTLKIQPAKLEDSAVYLCASSPQDRAYYEQYFGPGTRLTVT.

The chain links TRBV18 to TRBJ2-7; maybe TRBD1 (5 bases). Germline V gives CDR1 KGHSH, CDR2 LQKENI. The CDR3 totals 13 residues. V lost 1 base, J lost 5 bases, and 9 bases lay in between. The CDR3 coding sequence is TGTGCCAGCTCACCACAAGGGGCCAACGAGCAGTACTTC. This translates into CASSPQGANEQYF.

The table lists this clone with a few counts. The chain recombines TRBV7-2 with TRBJ2-4, with TRBD2 as a possible D gene (5 bases). Germline V CDR1 and CDR2: SGHTA, FQGNSA. Deletions cut 5 bases from V and 3 bases from J, with 11 bases between. The CDR3 length is 14 residues. The CDR3 sequence is CASSPPGVKNIQYF. CDR3 coding DNA: TGTGCCAGCAGCCCCCCCGGGGTCAAAAACATTCAGTACTTC. Together with reference TRBV7-2 and TRBJ2-4, the CDR3 gives the full variable domain: GAGVSQSPSNKVTEKGKDVELRCDPISGHTALYWYRQSLGQGLEFLIYFQGNSAPDKSGLPSDRFSAERTGGSVSTLTIQRTQQEDSAVYLCASSPPGVKNIQYFGAGTRLSVL.

This clone came up once. This chain connects TRBV7-8 to TRBJ2-5, with 7 bases identical to TRBD1. Germline CDR1 reads SGHVS; CDR2 reads FQNEAQ. The trim removed 4 bases at V and 4 bases at J, leaving 3 bases unmatched. The CDR3 has 13 amino acids. The CDR3 sequence is CASSSGQRETQYF. The CDR3 DNA follows: TGTGCCAGCAGCTCGGGACAGCGAGAGACCCAGTACTTC.

This chain joins TRBV30 and TRBJ1-1; 7 nucleotides agree with TRBD1. The CDR3 runs to 13 residues. V dropped 1 base and J dropped 4; count of bases not matched to a gene: 3. Germline CDR1 is GTSNPN and CDR2 is SVGIG (reference sequence). The CDR3 DNA sequence: TGTGCCTGGAGTGCGGCAGGGGGCACTGAAGCTTTCTTT. Its protein is CAWSAAGGTEAFF.

The rearrangement uses TRBV18 and TRBJ2-3; TRBD1 matches 10 bases. The V gene end was trimmed by 6 bases and the J gene end by 3 bases; junction bases not matched to a gene: 9. In germline, CDR1 is KGHSH, CDR2 LQKENI. The CDR3 extends over 16 amino acids. The CDR3 sequence is CASSSSPDRGTDTQYF. The CDR3 nucleotides read TGTGCCAGCTCCTCGAGCCCGGACAGGGGGACAGATACGCAGTATTTT.